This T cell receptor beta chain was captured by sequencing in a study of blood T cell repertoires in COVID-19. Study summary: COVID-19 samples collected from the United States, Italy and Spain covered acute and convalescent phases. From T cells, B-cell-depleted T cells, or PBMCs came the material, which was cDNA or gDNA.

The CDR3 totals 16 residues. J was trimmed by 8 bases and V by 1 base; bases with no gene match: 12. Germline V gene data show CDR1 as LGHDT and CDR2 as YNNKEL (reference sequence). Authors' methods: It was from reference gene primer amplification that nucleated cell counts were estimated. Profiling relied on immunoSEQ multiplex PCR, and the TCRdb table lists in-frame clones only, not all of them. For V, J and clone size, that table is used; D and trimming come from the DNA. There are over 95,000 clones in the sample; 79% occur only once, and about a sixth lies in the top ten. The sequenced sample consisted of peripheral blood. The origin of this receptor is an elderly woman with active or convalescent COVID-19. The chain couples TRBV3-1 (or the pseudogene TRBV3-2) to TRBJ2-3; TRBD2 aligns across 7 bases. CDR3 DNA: TGTGCCAGCAGCCAAGGGGCTAGCGGAGCCTTAGGTACGCAGTATTTT. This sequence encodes CASSQGASGALGTQYF.